The 29 T cell receptor beta chains given below trace back to one sample, sequenced in a study of regulatory T cells in long-lasting Graves disease (dated by TCRdb to the early 2020s). The sample's time point label, decoded: newly diagnosed GD, antithyroid drugs for less than 3 months. RNA was extracted from PBMCs in TRIzol for both TCR sequencing and RNA sequencing. Receptors were amplified or captured by multiplex PCR. The data were produced on an Illumina HiSeq 4000. To build TCR beta libraries, CDR3 regions were amplified by Arm-PCR using iRepertoire HTBI primers. TCRdb ran its own pipeline on the public reads, namely fastp trimming at Q25 and MiXCR clone calling, and kept in-frame beta chains. Each CDR3 protein gets just one entry, which takes the most common genes and DNA from the rows behind it. The sample table shows 360,000 or so distinct CDR3 sequences, and 16% are seen once. The ten top clones hold roughly 27% of the sample.

These data were also reused for a study on T cells in Graves' hyperthyroidism and ophthalmopathy.

The sample here was peripheral blood mononuclear cells (PBMCs), taken at new diagnosis, from a patient treated with antithyroid drugs. Receptor source: a man aged 40-49 years with Graves disease. Donor details come from another sample of the same person, matched by shared clones.

This clonotype was picked up a small number of times. J is TRBJ2-7 and V is TRBV5-1; D gene ambiguous. Trimming stripped 3 bases from V and 2 bases from J, with 9 bases between. The CDR3 consists of 13 residues. CDR1 is SGHRS, CDR2 YFSETQ, per germline. The CDR3 coding sequence is TGCGCCAGCAGCTCAAGGCTCACCTACGAGCAGTACTTC. It yields the protein CASSSRLTYEQYF.

This chain joins TRBV7-9 and TRBJ2-1; 14 nucleotides line up with TRBD2. CDR3 size: 21 residues. The J segment lost 2 bases and the V segment lost 6 bases, leaving 18 bases of the junction unmatched. Germline CDR1 and CDR2: SEHNR and FQNEAQ (reference sequence). For the CDR3, the DNA is TGTGCCAGCAGTTACGATGCATCCGGGACTAGCGGGAGTAGCACCTACAATGAGCAGTTCTTC. The encoded protein is CASSYDASGTSGSSTYNEQFF.

In this sample, this clonotype turned up many times. The V call is TRBV5-1, the J call TRBJ2-3; possibly TRBD1 for D (6 bases). This CDR3 has 14 amino acids. Trimming stripped 0 bases from V and 4 bases from J, with 9 bases between. The V gene's germline CDR1 is SGHRS and CDR2 YFSETQ. CDR3 nucleotide sequence: TGCGCCAGCAGCTTGGACCCAGGGGCAGATACGCAGTATTTT. Translation: CASSLDPGADTQYF.

This clonotype was observed a few times. This sequence joins TRBV15 and TRBJ2-3, with 7 bases matching TRBD2. This CDR3 contains 15 residues. J lost 3 bases, V lost 1 base, and 4 bases had no gene match. Germline CDR1 is LNHNV and CDR2 is YYDKDF (reference sequence). CDR3 sequence reads: CATSRGGEGTDTQYF. CDR3 nucleotide sequence: TGTGCCACCAGCAGAGGTGGGGAGGGGACAGATACGCAGTATTTT.

This chain links TRBV28 with TRBJ2-6, with 9 bases lining up with TRBD1. Germline CDR1 reads MDHEN; CDR2 reads SYDVKM. The CDR3 covers 16 residues. V dropped 7 bases and J dropped 0; count of bases not matched to a gene: 4. The CDR3 spells CASKTGGSSGANVLTF. The CDR3 DNA reads as TGTGCCAGCAAAACAGGGGGCAGCTCTGGGGCCAACGTCCTGACTTTC.

The V and J genes are TRBV12-3 or TRBV12-4 and TRBJ1-4; 7 nucleotides align to TRBD1. The CDR3 has 15 residues. After removal of 2 bases from V and 8 bases from J, the junction contained 8 bases not matched to a gene. Here the CDR3 DNA reads TGTGCCAGCAGTTTAAGAACAGGGGAATGGGAAAAACTGTTTTTT. This encodes CASSLRTGEWEKLFF.

This clonotype was detected ten times or more. The chain employs TRBV7-3 and TRBJ2-3; unclear D gene. V lost 1 base and J lost 2, with 7 bases in between. This CDR3 has 14 amino acids. Germline lookup yields CDR1 SGHTA and CDR2 FQGTGA. The CDR3 DNA sequence: TGTGCCAGCAGCTTAAGTGCTGTCACAGATACGCAGTATTTT. This gives the protein CASSLSAVTDTQYF.

Comments on this clonotype: The conserved phenylalanine or tryptophan is not found at the CDR3 terminus, so this likely reflects a read error. CDR3 amino acids: CAGTLDRVEYGYTL. In DNA form, the CDR3 reads TGTGCCGGCACTTTAGACAGGGTTGAGTATGGCTACACCCTC. The chain employs TRBV2 and TRBJ1-2, with 7 bases aligning to TRBD1. Trimming cost V 11 bases and J 5 bases; bases outside gene matches: 14. The germline V gene encodes CDR1 SNHLY and CDR2 FYNNEI. The CDR3 is 14 residues long.

With regard to this clonotype: This probably arose from a read error, given a far larger clone one base away. V is TRBV11-3 and J is TRBJ2-1; TRBD2 aligns across 8 bases. The CDR3 is 16 amino acids. Germline lookup yields CDR1 SGHNT and CDR2 YENEEA. In nucleotides, the CDR3 is TGTGCCAGCAGCGATTTCCGCGGGGGGTCCTACAATGAGCAGCTCTTC. It yields the protein CASSDFRGGSYNEQLF.

This clonotype has ten or more counts. J is TRBJ2-2 and V is TRBV11-2; no firm D call. The germline V gene has CDR1 SGHAT and CDR2 FQNNGV. V was cut by 4 bases and J by 2 bases, with 8 bases left in between. The CDR3 contains 14 residues. This CDR3 is CASSSSRNTGELFF. In nucleotides, the CDR3 is TGTGCCAGCAGCTCAAGCAGAAACACCGGGGAGCTGTTTTTT.

This chain joins TRBV7-7 and TRBJ2-5; D possibly corresponds to TRBD1 (6 bases). V was pared by 4 bases and J by 5 bases, with 11 bases between. This CDR3 contains 13 residues. Germline V lookup: CDR1 SSHAT, CDR2 FNYEAQ (reference sequence). The CDR3 DNA is TGTGCCAGCAGCTCCAACAGGGACGAGACCCAGTACTTC. This translates into CASSSNRDETQYF.

This clonotype was detected ten times or more. The chain employs TRBV28 and TRBJ2-7; 11 bases agree with TRBD2. The germline V gene encodes CDR1 MDHEN and CDR2 SYDVKM. There are 16 residues in the CDR3. Trimming at V came to 6 bases and at J to 2 bases, leaving 9 bases not matched to a gene. The CDR3 spells CASRAPGSGGAYEQYF. Written as DNA, the CDR3 is TGTGCCAGCAGAGCCCCCGGTAGCGGGGGGGCCTACGAGCAGTACTTC.

This clonotype was recorded many times. The rearrangement joins TRBV27 to TRBJ2-7, with D hard to call. In germline, CDR1 is MNHEY, CDR2 SMNVEV (reference sequence). The length of the CDR3 is 16 residues. Trimming took 5 bases from V and 6 from J, leaving 23 bases between them. The CDR3 sequence is CASSPPPGRGGREQYF. CDR3 nucleotides: TGTGCCAGCAGTCCCCCCCCCGGACGCGGTGGGCGCGAGCAGTACTTC.

This clonotype was observed a handful of times. This chain links TRBV6-6 with TRBJ1-3; a weak D match, TRBD1 (6 bases). Trimming pared 0 bases from V and 0 bases from J, leaving 9 bases between. This CDR3 region has 16 residues. Germline assignment: CDR1 MNHNY and CDR2 SVGAGI (reference sequence). The CDR3 nucleotides read TGTGCCAGCAGTTACTCGCGGGGGCGCTCTGGAAACACCATATATTTT. Translated: CASSYSRGRSGNTIYF.

This chain's CDR3 is CSATSGVLQQFF. Here the CDR3 DNA reads TGCAGTGCTACCAGCGGGGTCCTTCAGCAGTTCTTC. This sequence joins TRBV20-1 and TRBJ2-1; TRBD2 aligns across 7 bases. In germline, CDR1 is DFQATT, CDR2 SNEGSKA (reference sequence). The CDR3 length is 12 residues. The ends lost 4 bases at V and 11 bases at J; junction bases unmatched: 8.

The table lists this clonotype with many counts. The DNA for the CDR3 is TGCGCCAGCAGCTTGGCACCGGGACAGGGCCCAGATACGCAGTATTTT. Its translation is CASSLAPGQGPDTQYF. V gene TRBV5-1 combines with J gene TRBJ2-3, with TRBD1 matching over 9 bases. CDR3 length: 16 residues. V lost 0 bases, J lost 4 bases, and 6 bases stayed unmatched. The V gene's germline CDR1 is SGHRS and CDR2 YFSETQ.

This clonotype has ten or more counts. This chain joins TRBV15 and TRBJ1-1; a possible D gene is TRBD1 (5 bases). The germline V and J ends were trimmed by 6 bases and 7 bases, with 9 bases remaining between them. The CDR3 is made up of 11 amino acids. Germline values: CDR1 LNHNV, CDR2 YYDKDF (reference sequence). The CDR3 DNA is TGTGCCACCAGAGGGGACCTTGAAGCTTTCTTT. This sequence encodes CATRGDLEAFF.

The CDR3, as DNA: TGCGCCGGACTTCGGACAGCGTCCTATGGCTACACCTTC. Translating gives CAGLRTASYGYTF. The chain joins TRBV10-2 to TRBJ1-2; tentative D call: TRBD1 (6 bases). CDR1 is WSHSY, CDR2 SAAADI, per germline. The CDR3 spans 13 residues. Trimming left V 11 bases short and J 4 bases short, with 17 bases between.

In its sample, this clonotype was seen many times. The rearrangement links TRBV5-1 to TRBJ2-3, with TRBD2 matching 8 bases. Germline assignment: CDR1 SGHRS and CDR2 YFSETQ. This CDR3 is built from 16 residues. The V segment lost 0 bases and the J segment 4 bases; nucleotides outside the gene matches: 7. CDR3 protein: CASSLGGAGVADTQYF. In DNA, the CDR3 is TGCGCCAGCAGCTTGGGTGGAGCGGGGGTGGCAGATACGCAGTATTTT.

This clonotype was found many times. V usage is TRBV5-1 and J usage is TRBJ2-3; a weak D match, TRBD1 (8 bases). The V gene lost 3 bases and the J gene lost 4 bases, with 12 bases spanning the gap. Germline CDR1 is SGHRS and CDR2 is YFSETQ. This CDR3 comprises 14 residues. CDR3 loop: CASSSQGGADTQYF. The CDR3 region has the DNA TGCGCCAGCAGCTCACAGGGGGGGGCAGATACGCAGTATTTT.

The J gene is TRBJ1-2, the V gene TRBV5-1; tentatively, D is TRBD1 (5 bases). V shed 6 bases and J shed 4 bases, with 22 bases lying between them. The CDR3 spans 16 residues. Looked up from germline, CDR1 is SGHRS and CDR2 is YFSETQ. The CDR3 bases are TGCGCCAGCACCTTCGAACCATGGCTCGGGGCCTATGGCTACACCTTC. Its protein product is CASTFEPWLGAYGYTF.

There are many counts of this clonotype. V and J are TRBV6-2 or TRBV6-3 and TRBJ2-7; perhaps TRBD2 as D (5 bases). Germline V lookup: CDR1 MNHEY, CDR2 SVGEGT. The V gene lost 0 bases and the J gene lost 1 base, with 13 bases spanning the gap. CDR3 length: 16 residues. The CDR3 protein is CASSYSRRLGSYEQYF. CDR3 DNA sequence: TGTGCCAGCAGTTACTCGAGGAGGCTCGGTTCCTACGAGCAGTACTTC.

This clonotype was seen at least ten times. V is TRBV27 and J is TRBJ2-1; 7 bases align to TRBD2. With 6 bases clipped from V and 3 bases from J, the junction kept 2 bases outside the gene matches. Per germline, CDR1 MNHEY and CDR2 SMNVEV (reference sequence). This CDR3 comprises 13 residues. The CDR3 spells CASRGLNYNEQFF. The CDR3, as DNA: TGTGCCAGCAGGGGACTAAACTACAATGAGCAGTTCTTC.

The gene calls are TRBV5-1 and TRBJ2-7, with 7 bases matching TRBD1. V lost 2 bases and J lost 0; bases outside the gene matches: 5. This CDR3 comprises 15 residues. CDR1 and CDR2 (germline): SGHRS, YFSETQ. The CDR3 region is CASSFWRQGSYEQYF. The CDR3 region has the DNA TGCGCCAGCAGCTTTTGGAGACAGGGCTCCTACGAGCAGTACTTC.

Many counts were recorded for this clonotype. The chain employs TRBV4-3 and TRBJ1-1; D perhaps matches TRBD1 (5 bases). V lost 0 bases and J 8 bases, leaving 10 bases between the germline ends. CDR1 and CDR2 from the germline V gene are LGHNA and YSLEER. The CDR3 sequence is 13 residues long. The CDR3 loop reads CASSQDARVEAFF. The DNA for the CDR3 is TGCGCCAGCAGCCAAGATGCCAGGGTGGAAGCTTTCTTT.

In its sample, this clonotype was seen a few times. CDR3 sequence (DNA): TGCAGTGCTAGAGATATCGGCCGAGGAGAGACCCAGTACTTC. It yields the protein CSARDIGRGETQYF. The rearrangement uses TRBV20-1 and TRBJ2-5; no firm D call. Germline values: CDR1 DFQATT, CDR2 SNEGSKA (reference sequence). This CDR3 comprises 14 residues. Trimming pared 0 bases from V and 4 bases from J, leaving 12 bases between.

In this sample, this clonotype turned up many times. The chain combines TRBV6-1 with TRBJ2-7; unclear D gene. This CDR3 has 13 amino acids. The V end lost 8 bases, the J end lost 1 base, and 12 bases lay between the germline ends. Germline V gene sequence: CDR1 MNHNS, CDR2 SASEGT. Here the CDR3 reads CASFAHQSYEQYF. The CDR3 region has the DNA TGTGCCAGCTTCGCGCACCAGTCCTACGAGCAGTACTTC.

As DNA, the CDR3 is TGTGCCAGCAGCGCCGGGACAGTTCGGTTCTTC. Residues: CASSAGTVRFF. The rearrangement links TRBV7-9 to TRBJ2-1, with 7 bases that match TRBD1. V trimming: 5 bases; J trimming: 15 bases; junction bases outside the gene matches: 7. Germline CDR1 SEHNR, CDR2 FQNEAQ (reference sequence). There are 11 residues in the CDR3. The full variable domain, rest sourced from reference TRBV7-9 and TRBJ2-1, is DTGVSQNPRHKITKRGQNVTFRCDPISEHNRLYWYRQTLGQGPEFLTYFQNEAQLEKSRLLSDRFSAERPKGSFSTLEIQRTEQGDSAMYLCASSAGTVRFFGPGTRLTVL.

There are many counts of this clonotype. The DNA of the CDR3 is TGTGCCAGTAGTATCTGGGTGACAGATACGCAGTATTTT. Its protein is CASSIWVTDTQYF. The chain carries TRBV19 and TRBJ2-3; D not resolved. This CDR3 is built from 13 residues. Germline V CDR1 and CDR2: LNHDA, SQIVND (reference sequence). V lost 3 bases, J lost 3 bases, and 7 bases lay in between.